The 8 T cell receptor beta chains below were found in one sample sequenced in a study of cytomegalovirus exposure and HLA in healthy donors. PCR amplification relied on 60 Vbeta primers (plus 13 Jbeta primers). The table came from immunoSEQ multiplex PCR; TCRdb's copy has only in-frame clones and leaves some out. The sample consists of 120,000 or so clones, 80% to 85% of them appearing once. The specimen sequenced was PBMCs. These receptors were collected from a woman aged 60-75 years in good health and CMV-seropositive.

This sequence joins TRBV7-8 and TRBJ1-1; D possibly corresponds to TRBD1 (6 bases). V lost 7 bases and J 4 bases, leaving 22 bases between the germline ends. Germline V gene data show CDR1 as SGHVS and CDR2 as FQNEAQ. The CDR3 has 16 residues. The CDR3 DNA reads TGTGCCAGCAACTCTGCGGGGGGCGCTACGGGCACTGAAGCTTTCTTT. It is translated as CASNSAGGATGTEAFF.

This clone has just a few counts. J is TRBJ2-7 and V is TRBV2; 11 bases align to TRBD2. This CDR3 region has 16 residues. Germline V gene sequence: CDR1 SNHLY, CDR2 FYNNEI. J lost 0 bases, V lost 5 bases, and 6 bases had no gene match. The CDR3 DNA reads TGTGCCAGCAGTCCGGGGGGACTAGCGGTCTCCTACGAGCAGTACTTC. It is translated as CASSPGGLAVSYEQYF.

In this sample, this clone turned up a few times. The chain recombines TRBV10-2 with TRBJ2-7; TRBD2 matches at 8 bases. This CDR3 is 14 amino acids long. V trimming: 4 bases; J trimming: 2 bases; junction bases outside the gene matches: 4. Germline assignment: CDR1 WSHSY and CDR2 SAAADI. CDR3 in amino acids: CASSAGGRTYEQYF. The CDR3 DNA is TGCGCCAGCAGTGCGGGGGGGAGGACCTACGAGCAGTACTTC.

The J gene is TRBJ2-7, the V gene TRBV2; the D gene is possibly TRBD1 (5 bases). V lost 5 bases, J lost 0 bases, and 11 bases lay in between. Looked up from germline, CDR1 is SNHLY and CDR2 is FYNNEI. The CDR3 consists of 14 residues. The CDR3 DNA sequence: TGTGCCAGCAGTCCCGGACATCTCTCCTACGAGCAGTACTTC. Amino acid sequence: CASSPGHLSYEQYF.

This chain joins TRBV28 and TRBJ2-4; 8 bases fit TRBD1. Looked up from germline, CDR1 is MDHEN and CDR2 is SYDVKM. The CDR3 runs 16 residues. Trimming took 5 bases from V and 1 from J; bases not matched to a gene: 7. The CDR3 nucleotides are TGTGCCAGCAGTCCAGGGGGCGGAGGGGCCAAAAACATTCAGTACTTC. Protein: CASSPGGGGAKNIQYF. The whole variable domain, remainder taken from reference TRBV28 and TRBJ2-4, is DVKVTQSSRYLVKRTGEKVFLECVQDMDHENMFWYRQDPGLGLRLIYFSYDVKMKEKGDIPEGYSVSREKKERFSLILESASTNQTSMYLCASSPGGGGAKNIQYFGAGTRLSVL.

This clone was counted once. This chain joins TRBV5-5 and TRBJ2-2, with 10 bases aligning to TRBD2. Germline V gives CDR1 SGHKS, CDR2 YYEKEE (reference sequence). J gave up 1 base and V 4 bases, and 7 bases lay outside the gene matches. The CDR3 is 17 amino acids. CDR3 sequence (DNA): TGTGCCAGCAGCCAACACCCTAGCGGGGGGAACACCGGGGAGCTGTTTTTT. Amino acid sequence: CASSQHPSGGNTGELFF.

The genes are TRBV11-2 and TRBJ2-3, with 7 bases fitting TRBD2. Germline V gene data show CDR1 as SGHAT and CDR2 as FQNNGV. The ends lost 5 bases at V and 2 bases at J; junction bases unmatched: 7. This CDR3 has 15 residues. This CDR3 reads CASSGSGTHTDTQYF. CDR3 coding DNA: TGTGCCAGCAGCGGCAGCGGGACCCACACAGATACGCAGTATTTT.

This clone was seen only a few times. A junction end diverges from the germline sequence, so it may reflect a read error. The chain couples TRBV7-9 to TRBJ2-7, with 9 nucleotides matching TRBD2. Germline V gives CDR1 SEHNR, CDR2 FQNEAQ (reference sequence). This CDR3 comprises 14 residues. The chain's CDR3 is CSSSPQAGGDEQYF. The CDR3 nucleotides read TGTTCCAGCAGCCCTCAAGCGGGAGGAGACGAGCAGTACTTC.